The rows below give T cell receptor beta chains drawn from one sample of a study of identical twins. A single record per CDR3 protein comes from TCRdb applying MiXCR to the 5' RACE reads. Here the sample spans 1,800,000 or so distinct CDR3 sequences, about 30% being singletons. Sequenced material: cord blood. These receptors came from a newborn girl in good health. Each CDR3 is given with its conserved first and last residue. The D gene is left open where the match is weak. Not every row has a clone size; where given, it reads once, few, many or a size class.

D gene: .; clone size: .; V gene: TRBV25-1; CDR3 length: 15; J gene: TRBJ2-7; CDR3 DNA: TGTGCCAGCAGTGAAATAGTCGGGACGAAAAGGGAGCAGTACTTC; CDR3 protein: CASSEIVGTKREQYF
D gene: TRBD1; clone size: few; V gene: TRBV9; CDR3 length: 13; J gene: TRBJ2-3; CDR3 DNA: TGTGCCAGCAGCGCAACACAGGGGGATACGCAGTATTTT; CDR3 protein: CASSATQGDTQYF
D gene: TRBD2; clone size: .; V gene: TRBV9; CDR3 length: 15; J gene: TRBJ2-1; CDR3 DNA: TGTGCCAGCAGCGCGACTAGCGGGGTCCGCAATGAGCAGTTCTTC; CDR3 protein: CASSATSGVRNEQFF
D gene: TRBD2; clone size: .; V gene: TRBV5-4; CDR3 length: 17; J gene: TRBJ2-3; CDR3 DNA: TGTGCCAGCAGCTTGGACCCGGGACTAGCGGGAAGAGATACGCAGTATTTT; CDR3 protein: CASSLDPGLAGRDTQYF
D gene: TRBD2; clone size: .; V gene: TRBV20-1; CDR3 length: 14; J gene: TRBJ2-7; CDR3 DNA: TGCAGTGCTAACCTAGCGGGGGGGCTCGGTGAGCAGTACTTC; CDR3 protein: CSANLAGGLGEQYF
D gene: TRBD2; clone size: .; V gene: TRBV11-2; CDR3 length: 18; J gene: TRBJ2-1; CDR3 DNA: TGTGCCAGCAGCTCCATCCGACGATTGGGCGGGGGAGACAATGAGCAGTTCTTC; CDR3 protein: CASSSIRRLGGGDNEQFF
D gene: TRBD2; clone size: few; V gene: TRBV20-1; CDR3 length: 16; J gene: TRBJ2-1; CDR3 DNA: TGCAGTGCTCCCTACTGGACAAAGCGGGAGGCCAATGAGCAGTTCTTC; CDR3 protein: CSAPYWTKREANEQFF
D gene: .; clone size: few; V gene: TRBV27; CDR3 length: 15; J gene: TRBJ2-3; CDR3 DNA: TGTGCCAGCAGTTTGGAACTCTTTGGCACAGATACGCAGTATTTT; CDR3 protein: CASSLELFGTDTQYF
D gene: .; clone size: .; V gene: TRBV28; CDR3 length: 13; J gene: TRBJ1-5; CDR3 DNA: TGTGCCACCGAACAGCAGGGCAATCAGCCCCAGCATTTT; CDR3 protein: CATEQQGNQPQHF
D gene: .; clone size: .; V gene: TRBV5-6; CDR3 length: 13; J gene: TRBJ1-2; CDR3 DNA: TGTGCCAGCAGCTTGCCAGGGAGGTATGGCTACACCTTC; CDR3 protein: CASSLPGRYGYTF
D gene: .; clone size: few; V gene: TRBV25-1; CDR3 length: 15; J gene: TRBJ2-2; CDR3 DNA: TGTGCCAGCAGTGAATGGGCAGGGGGGCACGGGGAGCTGTTTTTT; CDR3 protein: CASSEWAGGHGELFF
D gene: .; clone size: few; V gene: TRBV14; CDR3 length: 16; J gene: TRBJ2-6; CDR3 DNA: TGTGCCAGCAGCCGTTTTTCGAGCTCTGGGGCCAACGTCCTGACTTTC; CDR3 protein: CASSRFSSSGANVLTF
D gene: TRBD2; clone size: few; V gene: TRBV14; CDR3 length: 15; J gene: TRBJ2-7; CDR3 DNA: TGTGCCAGCAGCCAAGGAGCGGGGACCGCGGGGGAGCAGTACTTC; CDR3 protein: CASSQGAGTAGEQYF
D gene: TRBD2; clone size: few; V gene: TRBV12-3/TRBV12-4; CDR3 length: 15; J gene: TRBJ2-7; CDR3 DNA: TGTGCCAGCAGTTACGGGACTAGCGGGCGCTACGAGCAGTACTTC; CDR3 protein: CASSYGTSGRYEQYF
D gene: .; clone size: .; V gene: TRBV28; CDR3 length: 15; J gene: TRBJ1-2; CDR3 DNA: TGTGCCAGCAGTCTCACAGAGGAGGCTATCTATGGCTACACCTTC; CDR3 protein: CASSLTEEAIYGYTF
D gene: TRBD1; clone size: .; V gene: TRBV6-6; CDR3 length: 14; J gene: TRBJ2-7; CDR3 DNA: TGTGCCAGCAGCGACAGGGGGGAACCCTACGAGCAGTACTTC; CDR3 protein: CASSDRGEPYEQYF
D gene: .; clone size: .; V gene: TRBV7-9; CDR3 length: 16; J gene: TRBJ2-2; CDR3 DNA: TGTGCCAGCATCCACCGATGGGCAGGGTCCACCGGGGAGCTGTTTTTT; CDR3 protein: CASIHRWAGSTGELFF
D gene: TRBD2; clone size: once; V gene: TRBV20-1; CDR3 length: 15; J gene: TRBJ2-1; CDR3 DNA: TGCAGTGCTAGTGGCGGGGGGCTCTCCTACAATGAGCAGTTCTTC; CDR3 protein: CSASGGGLSYNEQFF
D gene: TRBD2; clone size: .; V gene: TRBV20-1; CDR3 length: 13; J gene: TRBJ2-5; CDR3 DNA: TGCAGTGCTAGGGGACTAGACCAAGAGACCCAGTCCTTC; CDR3 protein: CSARGLDQETQSF
D gene: TRBD2; clone size: few; V gene: TRBV25-1; CDR3 length: 15; J gene: TRBJ2-1; CDR3 DNA: TGTGCCAGCAGCCTTTCCGGGAGGGCCTTTGGTGAGCAGTTCTTC; CDR3 protein: CASSLSGRAFGEQFF
D gene: .; clone size: .; V gene: TRBV20-1; CDR3 length: 15; J gene: TRBJ1-6; CDR3 DNA: TGCAGTGCTAGTTGGACAGAACTCTATAATTCACCCCTCCACTTT; CDR3 protein: CSASWTELYNSPLHF
D gene: TRBD1; clone size: .; V gene: TRBV20-1; CDR3 length: 12; J gene: TRBJ1-4; CDR3 DNA: TGCAGTGCTAAGCCTGGGACAGCGAAACTGTTTTTT; CDR3 protein: CSAKPGTAKLFF
D gene: TRBD1; clone size: .; V gene: TRBV5-1; CDR3 length: 15; J gene: TRBJ2-2; CDR3 DNA: TGCGCCAGCAGCTACATTACAGGGGCCGGCGGGGAGCTGTTTTTT; CDR3 protein: CASSYITGAGGELFF
D gene: .; clone size: .; V gene: TRBV5-1; CDR3 length: 16; J gene: TRBJ1-1; CDR3 DNA: TGCGCCAGCAGCCTTCAACAGAGCAGGGACAACACTGAAGCTTTCTTT; CDR3 protein: CASSLQQSRDNTEAFF
D gene: .; clone size: many; V gene: TRBV13; CDR3 length: 11; J gene: TRBJ2-1; CDR3 DNA: TGTGCCAGCAGCTCCGGACCCGAGCAGTTCTTC; CDR3 protein: CASSSGPEQFF
D gene: TRBD2; clone size: few; V gene: TRBV9; CDR3 length: 15; J gene: TRBJ2-3; CDR3 DNA: TGTGCCAGCAGCGTAATGCTAGCGGGAGCGGATACGCAGTATTTT; CDR3 protein: CASSVMLAGADTQYF
D gene: .; clone size: .; V gene: TRBV20-1; CDR3 length: 10; J gene: TRBJ2-3; CDR3 DNA: TGCAGTGCTAGGCGAGGTTCGCAGTATTTT; CDR3 protein: CSARRGSQYF
D gene: .; clone size: .; V gene: TRBV7-2; CDR3 length: 14; J gene: TRBJ1-4; CDR3 DNA: TGTGCCAGCAGCGTTCGACGCGATAATGAAAAACTGTTTTTT; CDR3 protein: CASSVRRDNEKLFF
D gene: .; clone size: .; V gene: TRBV20-1; CDR3 length: 14; J gene: TRBJ1-2; CDR3 DNA: TGCAGTGCTCAGAAGGACGGGGGGCTCTATGGCTACACCTTC; CDR3 protein: CSAQKDGGLYGYTF
D gene: .; clone size: .; V gene: TRBV20-1; CDR3 length: 13; J gene: TRBJ1-1; CDR3 DNA: TGCAGTGCCCGCCATATCATGAACACTGAAGCTTTCTTT; CDR3 protein: CSARHIMNTEAFF
D gene: .; clone size: few; V gene: TRBV12-3/TRBV12-4; CDR3 length: 13; J gene: TRBJ2-4; CDR3 DNA: TGTGCCAGCAGTGGCGACCCCCATGACATTCAGTACTTC; CDR3 protein: CASSGDPHDIQYF
D gene: TRBD2; clone size: .; V gene: TRBV2; CDR3 length: 11; J gene: TRBJ2-7; CDR3 DNA: TGTGCCAGCAGCAACGGGACTAATCAGTACTTC; CDR3 protein: CASSNGTNQYF
D gene: .; clone size: few; V gene: TRBV20-1; CDR3 length: 12; J gene: TRBJ2-1; CDR3 DNA: TGCAGTGCTAGCCTCAGGGTAGGGGAGCAGTTCTTC; CDR3 protein: CSASLRVGEQFF
D gene: .; clone size: .; V gene: TRBV2; CDR3 length: 13; J gene: TRBJ2-1; CDR3 DNA: TGTGCCAGCAGTGAAGATTTCTGGAATGAGCAGTTCTTC; CDR3 protein: CASSEDFWNEQFF
D gene: .; clone size: .; V gene: TRBV27; CDR3 length: 13; J gene: TRBJ2-3; CDR3 DNA: TGTGCCACCCGACTAGGAGGCGGAAATACGCAGTATTTT; CDR3 protein: CATRLGGGNTQYF
D gene: .; clone size: few; V gene: TRBV7-8; CDR3 length: 15; J gene: TRBJ1-1; CDR3 DNA: TGTGCCAGCAGCTTAATGGCCCTGAGGAGGACTGAAGCTTTCTTT; CDR3 protein: CASSLMALRRTEAFF
D gene: .; clone size: .; V gene: TRBV11-2; CDR3 length: 14; J gene: TRBJ2-1; CDR3 DNA: TGTCCCAGCACCATGGCGGAAAAGGTCAATGAGCAGTTCTTC; CDR3 protein: CPSTMAEKVNEQFF